Below, 29 T cell receptor beta chains from the same sample are listed, as sequenced in a study of control samples from healthy donors and cancer patients. Repertoires were generated with immunoSEQ multiplex PCR, while TCRdb's copy carries only in-frame clones and drops some. The listing records roughly 190,000 clones. Sequences were obtained from blood. These receptors were collected from a woman in her twenties or thirties in good health.

The chain links TRBV5-1 to TRBJ1-4; perhaps TRBD1 as D (5 bases). CDR3 length: 14 residues. The germline V and J ends were trimmed by 1 base and 8 bases, with 12 bases remaining between them. Germline assignment: CDR1 SGHRS and CDR2 YFSETQ. The CDR3 region has the DNA TGCGCCAGCAGCTTGCGGGACCACAAGGAAAAACTGTTTTTT. This encodes CASSLRDHKEKLFF.

J is TRBJ2-1 and V is TRBV7-2; 10 bases align to TRBD2. V lost 1 base, J lost 7 bases, and 13 bases stayed unmatched. CDR1 and CDR2 (germline): SGHTA, FQGNSA. This CDR3 is built from 18 residues. CDR3 DNA sequence: TGTGCCAGCAGCTTAGGGAAAGCGGGGGGGCGGACAAGGAATGAGCAGTTCTTC. Translated: CASSLGKAGGRTRNEQFF.

The chain has TRBV18 and TRBJ2-7, with a weak D call TRBD1 (5 bases). Germline V gene sequence: CDR1 KGHSH, CDR2 LQKENI. The CDR3 has 13 residues. Trimming shortened V by 3 bases and J by 2 bases, and 8 bases separated the two germline ends. DNA for the CDR3: TGTGCCAGCTCACCGGACACTACCTACGAGCAGTACTTC. It yields the protein CASSPDTTYEQYF.

The chain employs TRBV6-6 and TRBJ2-5; 11 bases line up with TRBD2. The CDR3 is 15 amino acids. Trimming at V came to 6 bases and at J to 2 bases, leaving 5 bases not matched to a gene. Germline CDR1 MNHNY, CDR2 SVGAGI (reference sequence). CDR3 residues: CASSKRLAGQETQYF. CDR3 DNA: TGTGCCAGCAGCAAGAGACTAGCGGGGCAAGAGACCCAGTACTTC.

The chain joins TRBV5-1 to TRBJ2-5, with TRBD1 identical over 10 bases. V shed 0 bases and J 5 bases; nucleotides not matched to a gene: 7. Looked up from germline, CDR1 is SGHRS and CDR2 is YFSETQ. The CDR3 spans 16 residues. The CDR3 region has the DNA TGCGCCAGCAGCTTGGGCGCGGGACAGGGGAGGGAGACCCAGTACTTC. Residues: CASSLGAGQGRETQYF.

The chain uses TRBV10-3 and TRBJ1-1; D might be TRBD1 (5 bases). Germline V CDR1 and CDR2: ENHRY, SYGVKD. The CDR3 runs to 14 residues. V lost 0 bases and J lost 5, with 10 bases in between. As DNA, the CDR3 is TGTGCCATCAGTGAGTCGACAGCAGGGACTGAAGCTTTCTTT. Protein: CAISESTAGTEAFF.

J is TRBJ2-2 and V is TRBV4-3, with D possibly being TRBD1 or TRBD2 (6 bases each). The germline gives CDR1 LGHNA, CDR2 YSLEER. This CDR3 spans 16 amino acids. V lost 0 bases to trimming and J lost 10 bases, with 18 bases between them. CDR3 in DNA: TGCGCCAGCAGCCAAGAGGATGTGGAGGGGGAGGAGGAGCTGTTTTTT. This codes for CASSQEDVEGEEELFF.

The V call is TRBV28, the J call TRBJ2-7; tentatively, D is TRBD1 (6 bases). This CDR3 region has 15 residues. The ends were cut back, 8 bases at V and 5 bases at J, with 22 bases in the middle. CDR1 is MDHEN, CDR2 SYDVKM, per germline. CDR3 sequence: CASCRDIRLNDEQYF. As DNA, the CDR3 is TGTGCCAGCTGCCGGGACATCCGTTTGAACGACGAGCAGTACTTC.

J is TRBJ2-7 and V is TRBV14; 12 nucleotides line up with TRBD1. Germline assignment: CDR1 SGHDN and CDR2 FVKESK. V lost 4 bases and J lost 0; bases outside the gene matches: 7. There are 17 residues in the CDR3. The CDR3 loop is CASSRAGTGGVSYEQYF. In DNA form, the CDR3 reads TGTGCCAGCAGCCGTGCCGGGACAGGGGGCGTCTCCTACGAGCAGTACTTC.

The chain combines TRBV5-1 with TRBJ1-6; TRBD1 is a possible D gene (5 bases). The V gene's germline CDR1 is SGHRS and CDR2 YFSETQ. The CDR3 is made up of 20 amino acids. V was cut by 4 bases and J by 0 bases, with 23 bases left in between. The CDR3 loop is CASSPGGFFGLSSYNSPLHF. Written as DNA, the CDR3 is TGCGCCAGCAGCCCTGGGGGGTTTTTCGGATTGAGCTCCTATAATTCACCCCTCCACTTT.

The chain combines TRBV6-5 with TRBJ2-5, with 7 bases lining up with TRBD1. CDR1 is MNHEY and CDR2 is SVGAGI in the germline V gene. V trimming: 6 bases; J trimming: 3 bases; junction bases outside the gene matches: 4. The CDR3 runs to 13 residues. The CDR3 sequence: CASRLGQKETQYF. The CDR3 region has the DNA TGTGCCAGCAGGTTGGGACAGAAAGAGACCCAGTACTTC.

Regarding this clone: Within the sample, other DNA sequences also encode this same CDR3. The J gene is TRBJ2-1, the V gene TRBV28, with a possible D match to TRBD2 (5 bases). The CDR3 has 12 residues. Deletions cut 5 bases from V and 6 bases from J, with 8 bases between. Germline-derived CDR1 and CDR2 are MDHEN and SYDVKM. This CDR3 is CASSPGVNEQFF. The CDR3 nucleotides are TGTGCCAGCAGTCCCGGGGTCAATGAGCAGTTCTTC.

The chain carries TRBV29-1 and TRBJ2-1; D is possibly TRBD2 (5 bases). This CDR3 has 15 residues. Germline loops: CDR1 SQVTM, CDR2 ANQGSEA. Trimming pared 5 bases from V and 0 bases from J, leaving 14 bases between. CDR3 amino acids: CSVNRGKSSYNEQFF. CDR3 DNA sequence: TGCAGCGTTAATAGAGGGAAGAGCTCCTACAATGAGCAGTTCTTC.

V and J are TRBV6-1 and TRBJ1-1, with D perhaps matching TRBD1 (5 bases). This CDR3 region has 16 residues. Trimming removed 2 bases from V and 0 bases from J, with 13 bases in between. Per germline, CDR1 MNHNS and CDR2 SASEGT. The CDR3 loop reads CASSEKRGTVNTEAFF. CDR3 nucleotides: TGTGCCAGCAGTGAAAAAAGAGGGACGGTGAACACTGAAGCTTTCTTT.

The chain combines TRBV28 with TRBJ1-1; D unresolved. Trimming took off 5 bases at V and 3 bases at J, with 16 bases between the two ends. This CDR3 has 15 residues. The germline V gene has CDR1 MDHEN and CDR2 SYDVKM. CDR3 sequence: CASSDDMSWDTEAFF. CDR3 coding DNA: TGTGCCAGCAGTGACGACATGAGTTGGGACACTGAAGCTTTCTTT.

The chain uses TRBV19 and TRBJ1-3, with a possible D match to TRBD1 (6 bases). Germline values: CDR1 LNHDA, CDR2 SQIVND (reference sequence). The ends were cut back, 9 bases at V and 1 base at J, with 13 bases in the middle. The CDR3 has 14 amino acids. The CDR3 nucleotides read TGTGCCAGCCCAAGTCAGGGGTCTGGAAACACCATATATTTT. Protein product: CASPSQGSGNTIYF.

To note about this clone: This sample includes further DNA sequences coding for the same CDR3. The chain uses TRBV2 and TRBJ1-1; D remains unclear. Trimming pared 5 bases from V and 5 bases from J, leaving 9 bases between. CDR3 size: 12 residues. Germline loops: CDR1 SNHLY, CDR2 FYNNEI. The CDR3 is CASSSQGTEAFF. CDR3 bases: TGTGCCAGCAGTTCTCAAGGGACTGAAGCTTTCTTT.

The V and J genes are TRBV11-3 and TRBJ1-1; D possibly corresponds to TRBD1 (5 bases). V lost 5 bases to trimming and J lost 3 bases, with 16 bases between them. The CDR3 has 15 residues. Germline CDR1 is SGHNT and CDR2 is YENEEA. CDR3 amino acids: CASSAGGAGDTEAFF. The CDR3, as DNA: TGTGCCAGCAGCGCCGGCGGGGCGGGGGACACTGAAGCTTTCTTT.

About this clone: The junction and the germline gene differ at one end; a read error may be behind it. Distinct nucleotide sequences in the sample also encode this CDR3. The V and J genes are TRBV2 and TRBJ2-5; 7 bases are shared with TRBD2. Germline CDR1 is SNHLY and CDR2 is FYNNEI. The CDR3 extends over 17 amino acids. CDR3 in DNA: TGTGCTAGCAGTGAAGGTCTAGCGGTTAAAATATATGGGACCCAGTACTTC. Its translation is CASSEGLAVKIYGTQYF.

Details on this clone: At one end the junction does not follow the germline gene, possibly because of a read error. The chain joins TRBV11-1 to TRBJ2-5; D is unresolved. The CDR3 sequence is 11 residues long. Germline V lookup: CDR1 SGHAT, CDR2 FQDESV (reference sequence). DNA of the CDR3: TGTGCCAGCAGCTCCAACAGTCTCCTGGACTTC. The encoded protein is CASSSNSLLDF.

The V and J genes are TRBV28 and TRBJ1-2; 8 positions match TRBD1. Germline V gene lookup returns CDR1 MDHEN and CDR2 SYDVKM. This CDR3 region has 14 residues. V shed 2 bases and J 3 bases; nucleotides not matched to a gene: 2. CDR3 nucleotide sequence: TGTGCCAGCAGTTTAAACAGGGGGTACTATGGCTACACCTTC. Residues: CASSLNRGYYGYTF.

The genes are TRBV5-1 and TRBJ1-2, with D possibly being TRBD1 (6 bases). The length of the CDR3 is 13 residues. V lost 4 bases to trimming and J lost 7 bases, with 14 bases between them. In germline, CDR1 is SGHRS, CDR2 YFSETQ. The CDR3 reads CASSAGQTFGYTF. Here the CDR3 DNA reads TGCGCCAGCAGCGCGGGACAAACTTTTGGCTACACCTTC.

J is TRBJ2-2 and V is TRBV21-1; the table calls TRBD2, which could not be checked here. TRBV21-1 is listed as a pseudogene. The CDR3 runs to 15 residues. The CDR3 bases are TGTGCCAGACTAGAGCGGGGGCCGTACACCGGGGAGCTGTTTTTT. Translating it yields CARLERGPYTGELFF.

The chain links TRBV7-9 to TRBJ1-3; D not resolved. Trimming removed 5 bases at V and 2 bases at J, with 10 bases between. There are 14 residues in the CDR3. CDR1 is SEHNR and CDR2 is FQNEAQ in the germline V gene (reference sequence). The CDR3 here is CASSQPGPGNTIYF. Here the CDR3 DNA reads TGTGCCAGCAGCCAACCCGGACCTGGAAACACCATATATTTT. The full variable domain, completed using reference TRBV7-9 and TRBJ1-3, is DTGVSQNPRHKITKRGQNVTFRCDPISEHNRLYWYRQTLGQGPEFLTYFQNEAQLEKSRLLSDRFSAERPKGSFSTLEIQRTEQGDSAMYLCASSQPGPGNTIYFGEGSWLTVV.

The chain employs TRBV25-1 and TRBJ2-7; 8 bases are shared with TRBD1. In germline, CDR1 is MGHDK, CDR2 SYGVNS. The V segment lost 6 bases and the J segment 9 bases; nucleotides outside the gene matches: 13. There are 14 residues in the CDR3. The CDR3 reads CASRNTGGTGVQYF. CDR3 nucleotide sequence: TGTGCCAGCAGGAACACGGGTGGGACAGGCGTGCAGTACTTC.

This rearrangement joins TRBV7-2 to TRBJ2-1; D might be TRBD1 (5 bases). Looked up from germline, CDR1 is SGHTA and CDR2 is FQGNSA. Between the trimmed V and J ends, which lost 3 bases and 8 bases, there was a span of 14 bases. CDR3 length: 14 residues. CDR3 protein: CASSFSGRLDEQFF. CDR3 sequence (DNA): TGTGCCAGCAGCTTTTCAGGGCGGCTCGATGAGCAGTTCTTC.

The V gene is TRBV9, the J gene TRBJ1-2, with 7 bases that match TRBD1. The CDR3 loop spans 13 amino acids. CDR1 is SGDLS and CDR2 is YYNGEE in the germline V gene. The V gene end was trimmed by 4 bases and the J gene end by 5 bases; junction bases not matched to a gene: 5. The CDR3, as DNA: TGTGCCAGCAGCCCGGCAGGGGGTTATGGCTACACCTTC. Translating gives CASSPAGGYGYTF.

This sequence joins TRBV4-2 and TRBJ2-5; 13 bases agree with TRBD2. The CDR3 contains 19 residues. Trimming removed 3 bases from V and 5 bases from J; junction bases left unmatched: 15. Germline assignment: CDR1 LGHNA and CDR2 YNFKEQ. The CDR3 here is CASSQSWTSGGRLGETQYF. For the CDR3, the DNA is TGTGCCAGCAGCCAGTCCTGGACTAGCGGGGGAAGGCTAGGGGAGACCCAGTACTTC.

The chain recombines TRBV5-6 with TRBJ2-7; D is ambiguous. In germline, CDR1 is SGHDT, CDR2 YYEEEE. Trimming left V 2 bases short and J 2 bases short, with 14 bases between. The CDR3 sequence is 15 residues long. The CDR3 coding sequence is TGTGCCAGCAGCTTAGCCGGGTTGGCAGCCTACGAGCAGTACTTC. Amino acid sequence: CASSLAGLAAYEQYF.